These 12 T cell receptor beta chains share one sample of origin, sequenced in a study of beta chain features in type 1 diabetes. Isolated RNA was reverse transcribed in full, so expressed TCRB transcripts were sequenced. The data were produced by immunoSEQ multiplex PCR, yet TCRdb's version contains in-frame clones alone and is incomplete. The table has some 400,000 clones, more than 13% seen once. Sequencing used naive CD4+ T cells from blood. These TCRs come from a woman aged 18-29 years in good health.

The chain couples TRBV11-3 to TRBJ1-2, with D maybe TRBD1 (5 bases). CDR3 size: 12 residues. V lost 2 bases and J lost 8, with 9 bases in between. CDR1 is SGHNT and CDR2 is YENEEA in the germline V gene. The CDR3 region is CASSLQGYGYTF. CDR3 in DNA: TGTGCCAGCAGCTTACAGGGTTACGGCTACACCTTC. Complete variable domain (other parts from reference TRBV11-3 and TRBJ1-2): EAGVVQSPRYKIIEKKQPVAFWCNPISGHNTLYWYLQNLGQGPELLIRYENEEAVDDSQLPKDRFSAERLKGVDSTLKIQPAELGDSAVYLCASSLQGYGYTFGSGTRLTVV.

This chain links TRBV19 with TRBJ1-5, with D unclear. CDR1 is LNHDA, CDR2 SQIVND, per germline (reference sequence). The CDR3 contains 12 residues. V lost 7 bases to trimming and J lost 2 bases, with 6 bases between them. CDR3 sequence reads: CASTPGNQPQHF. The CDR3 nucleotides are TGTGCCAGTACCCCCGGCAATCAGCCCCAGCATTTT. The variable domain in full, completed from reference TRBV19 and TRBJ1-5, reads DGGITQSPKYLFRKEGQNVTLSCEQNLNHDAMYWYRQDPGQGLRLIYYSQIVNDFQKGDIAEGYSVSREKKESFPLTVTSAQKNPTAFYLCASTPGNQPQHFGDGTRLSIL.

This chain links TRBV28 with TRBJ2-7, with D perhaps TRBD1 (8 bases). CDR3 size: 17 residues. Deletions cut 7 bases from V and 2 bases from J, with 24 bases between. Per germline, CDR1 MDHEN and CDR2 SYDVKM. In nucleotides, the CDR3 is TGTGCCAGCAAGGGGGGGGCCGAGACAGGGGACCCCTACGAGCAGTACTTC. Protein sequence: CASKGGAETGDPYEQYF.

The rearrangement joins TRBV4-3 to TRBJ1-2; 11 bases are a match to TRBD1. The CDR3 is 14 residues long. The V gene's germline CDR1 is LGHNA and CDR2 YSLEER. V was pared by 4 bases and J by 2 bases, with 0 bases of the junction left unmatched. CDR3 amino acids: CASSRTGGNYGYTF. CDR3 sequence (DNA): TGCGCCAGCAGCCGGACAGGGGGCAACTATGGCTACACCTTC.

In nucleotides, the CDR3 is TGTGCCAGCGCTCGGGACATCCTTAACTATGGCTACACCTTC. It codes for CASARDILNYGYTF. The chain links TRBV6-5 to TRBJ1-2; weak D call: TRBD1 (6 bases). Trimming left V 8 bases short and J 1 base short, with 14 bases between. The CDR3 spans 14 residues. The germline V gene encodes CDR1 MNHEY and CDR2 SVGAGI.

This clone was seen only a few times. V is TRBV29-1 and J is TRBJ1-2; D call uncertain. The V gene's germline CDR1 is SQVTM and CDR2 ANQGSEA. This CDR3 has 15 residues. Deletions cut 5 bases from V and 0 bases from J, with 16 bases between. The CDR3 coding sequence is TGCAGCGTTCTTTCGATGCGGGCCACTAACTATGGCTACACCTTC. Protein sequence: CSVLSMRATNYGYTF. The full variable domain, with the rest looked up from reference TRBV29-1 and TRBJ1-2, is SAVISQKPSRDICQRGTSLTIQCQVDSQVTMMFWYRQQPGQSLTLIATANQGSEATYESGFVIDKFPISRPNLTFSTLTVSNMSPEDSSIYLCSVLSMRATNYGYTFGSGTRLTVV.

This clone was observed a few times. The J gene is TRBJ1-2, the V gene TRBV5-4; D is ambiguous. V was cut by 0 bases and J by 5 bases, with 8 bases left in between. Germline V gene lookup returns CDR1 SGHNT and CDR2 YYREEE (reference sequence). This CDR3 has 13 amino acids. CDR3 amino acids: CASSLGGWYGYTF. CDR3 DNA sequence: TGTGCCAGCAGCTTGGGCGGTTGGTATGGCTACACCTTC.

This clone was observed a handful of times. This sequence joins TRBV6-4 and TRBJ1-4; D is ambiguous. The ends were cut back, 0 bases at V and 7 bases at J, with 6 bases in the middle. This CDR3 is 13 amino acids long. Germline V CDR1 and CDR2: MRHNA, SNTAGT. CDR3 nucleotides: TGTGCCAGCAGTGACTCTGGAGGTGAAAAACTGTTTTTT. Protein: CASSDSGGEKLFF.

This sequence joins TRBV7-2 and TRBJ2-7, with D possibly TRBD2 on 5 matching bases. The CDR3 is made up of 15 amino acids. Germline-derived CDR1 and CDR2 are SGHTA and FQGNSA. V was pared by 1 base and J by 2 bases, with 12 bases between. The CDR3 protein is CASSLGHGDTYEQYF. The CDR3 DNA is TGTGCCAGCAGCTTAGGTCACGGGGATACCTACGAGCAGTACTTC.

The rearrangement uses TRBV5-1 and TRBJ2-3; 9 nucleotides match TRBD2. This CDR3 has 16 residues. Germline V gene data show CDR1 as SGHRS and CDR2 as YFSETQ. Trimming at V came to 4 bases and at J to 2 bases, leaving 8 bases not matched to a gene. CDR3 DNA sequence: TGCGCCAGCAGCACCCCTAGCGGGACCCTCACAGATACGCAGTATTTT. Its protein product is CASSTPSGTLTDTQYF.

This clone has a handful of counts. The V gene is TRBV13, the J gene TRBJ2-7, with TRBD2 identical over 8 bases. Per the germline V gene, CDR1 is PRHDT and CDR2 is FYEKMQ (reference sequence). This CDR3 region has 17 residues. V lost 1 base, J lost 2 bases, and 10 bases stayed unmatched. The CDR3 coding sequence is TGTGCCAGCAGCTTAGACCCCGGACTAGCCACTACCTACGAGCAGTACTTC. Translation: CASSLDPGLATTYEQYF.

In its sample, this clone was seen a few times. The chain is built from TRBV19 and TRBJ2-7; 10 nucleotides agree with TRBD2. Germline assignment: CDR1 LNHDA and CDR2 SQIVND (reference sequence). V lost 8 bases and J lost 2; bases outside the gene matches: 0. CDR3 length equals 12 residues. CDR3 sequence reads: CASGTSAYEQYF. The DNA of the CDR3 is TGTGCCAGTGGGACTAGCGCCTACGAGCAGTACTTC.